The next 24 T cell receptor beta chains were all read from a single sample in a study of breast tumors, draining lymph nodes, adjacent tissues. TCRdb analysed the multiplex PCR reads with MiXCR anew, one entry per CDR3 protein. This repertoire shows 200,000 to 250,000 distinct CDR3 sequences, less than 40% found once; its top ten account for more than 1.3%. The lymph nodes were axillary draining lymph nodes from breast cancer patients. Sequencing was carried out using axillary lymph node tissue. The receptors were sampled from a female donor with breast cancer. Some clones in this sample may be carry-over from other donors' samples.

This clonotype was detected many times. One end of the junction is discordant with germline, which a read error may explain. The rearrangement joins TRBV28 to TRBJ1-4; D call uncertain. The CDR3 has 12 amino acids. Germline V lookup: CDR1 MDHEN, CDR2 SYDVKM. CDR3 in DNA: TGTGCCAGCAGTTTATTACGGGAAAGACTGTTTTTT. Its translation: CASSLLRERLFF.

This clonotype showed up many times. This chain uses TRBV4-1 with TRBJ2-2, with a tentative D call TRBD2 (5 bases). The CDR3 contains 16 residues. Trimming cost V 0 bases and J 8 bases, with 16 bases left between them. Germline V gene lookup returns CDR1 MGHRA and CDR2 YSYEKL. CDR3 amino acids: CASSQDRAEVGGELFF. The CDR3 region has the DNA TGCGCCAGCAGCCAAGACCGCGCGGAGGTGGGGGGGGAGCTGTTTTTT.

This clonotype has at least ten counts. The rearrangement joins TRBV5-1 to TRBJ2-2, with 14 positions matching TRBD2. After removal of 4 bases from V and 4 bases from J, the junction contained 6 bases not matched to a gene. The CDR3 runs 17 residues. CDR1 and CDR2 (germline): SGHRS, YFSETQ. The CDR3 bases are TGCGCCAGCAGCGGTGGACTAGCGGGAGGTCTCACCGGGGAGCTGTTTTTT. The encoded protein is CASSGGLAGGLTGELFF.

The chain employs TRBV5-1 and TRBJ2-1; 12 positions match TRBD2. The CDR3 is 14 residues long. V shed 4 bases and J 9 bases; nucleotides not matched to a gene: 5. The germline CDR1 and CDR2 sequences are SGHRS and YFSETQ. The CDR3 reads CASSAGLAGFEQFF. The CDR3 DNA reads TGCGCCAGCAGCGCTGGACTAGCGGGATTTGAGCAGTTCTTC. Supplemented by reference TRBV5-1 and TRBJ2-1, the full variable domain reads KAGVTQTPRYLIKTRGQQVTLSCSPISGHRSVSWYQQTPGQGLQFLFEYFSETQRNKGNFPGRFSGRQFSNSRSEMNVSTLELGDSALYLCASSAGLAGFEQFFGPGTRLTVL.

This clonotype was counted between two and nine times. A read error is possible here, since a much larger clone lies one base away. The chain links TRBV11-2 to TRBJ2-7; the D gene could be TRBD1 or TRBD2 (6 bases each). The CDR3 is 15 residues long. From germline, CDR1 is SGHAT and CDR2 FQNNGV. CDR3 in amino acids: CAGSRQGGTTYEQYF. CDR3 nucleotide sequence: TGTGCCGGCAGCCGGCAGGGCGGGACAACCTACGAGCAGTACTTC.

This clonotype was found many times. The chain carries TRBV9 and TRBJ1-2; 7 nucleotides line up with TRBD1. V was pared by 6 bases and J by 8 bases, with 7 bases of the junction left unmatched. Germline CDR1 is SGDLS and CDR2 is YYNGEE. This CDR3 region has 12 residues. CDR3 sequence (DNA): TGTGCCAGCAACGACAGGGTGGACGGCTACACCTTC. It yields the protein CASNDRVDGYTF.

In the case of this clonotype: It may be a read error: a sequence one base away is much more abundant. The chain is built from TRBV6-1 and TRBJ2-2; TRBD1 is a possible D gene (6 bases). Germline V lookup: CDR1 MNHNS, CDR2 SASEGT. The CDR3 totals 14 residues. Here the CDR3 reads CACSATDRPRGLFF. CDR3 sequence (DNA): TGTGCCTGCAGTGCAACCGACAGGCCTCGTGGGCTGTTTTTT.

In this sample, this clonotype turned up many times. J is TRBJ1-6 and V is TRBV7-2, with 7 bases lining up with TRBD1. This CDR3 region has 14 residues. The V segment lost 6 bases and the J segment 7 bases; nucleotides outside the gene matches: 6. Germline CDR1 is SGHTA and CDR2 is FQGNSA. CDR3 bases: TGTGCCAGCAGATTGGGACAGAAGAATTCACCCCTCCACTTT. Translated: CASRLGQKNSPLHF.

The table lists this clonotype with many counts. The rearrangement uses TRBV19 and TRBJ2-1, with D unresolved. V was pared by 6 bases and J by 8 bases, with 14 bases between. Per the germline V gene, CDR1 is LNHDA and CDR2 is SQIVND (reference sequence). There are 13 residues in the CDR3. The CDR3 loop is CASSKQGVDEQFF. CDR3 in DNA: TGTGCCAGTAGCAAGCAAGGAGTCGATGAGCAGTTCTTC.

This clonotype has a count of ten or more. The chain joins TRBV5-4 to TRBJ2-7, with 10 bases fitting TRBD1. This CDR3 contains 14 residues. Germline V gene lookup returns CDR1 SGHNT and CDR2 YYREEE (reference sequence). V trimming: 4 bases; J trimming: 6 bases; junction bases outside the gene matches: 7. CDR3 DNA sequence: TGTGCCAGCAGCGCCGGGACAGGGGCTCGCGAGCAGTACTTC. Amino acid sequence: CASSAGTGAREQYF.

This clonotype occurred many times. The genes are TRBV7-9 and TRBJ2-1, with 7 bases that match TRBD2. The CDR3 has 13 amino acids. Germline-derived CDR1 and CDR2 are SEHNR and FQNEAQ (reference sequence). V shed 10 bases and J 9 bases; nucleotides not matched to a gene: 12. This CDR3 is CANGSGVEGEQFF. For the CDR3, the DNA is TGTGCCAACGGCAGCGGGGTAGAGGGTGAGCAGTTCTTC.

The genes are TRBV9 and TRBJ1-6, with D possibly being TRBD1 (6 bases). In germline, CDR1 is SGDLS, CDR2 YYNGEE. The V end lost 4 bases, the J end lost 11 bases, and 16 bases lay between the germline ends. This CDR3 has 14 residues. The CDR3 bases are TGTGCCAGCAGCCTAAAGCGGGGGCGTACACCCCTCCACTTT. This encodes CASSLKRGRTPLHF.

This clonotype was counted at least ten times. The chain has TRBV30 and TRBJ1-2; possible D gene TRBD1, 5 bases. The germline gives CDR1 GTSNPN, CDR2 SVGIG (reference sequence). This CDR3 has 14 residues. V was shortened by 0 bases and J by 7 bases, with 15 bases between the two germline ends. The CDR3 here is CAWSVKGMAAGYTF. The CDR3 coding sequence is TGTGCCTGGAGTGTAAAGGGGATGGCAGCTGGCTACACCTTC.

This clonotype appeared a single time. The chain has TRBV7-2 and TRBJ2-5; 14 bases are shared with TRBD2. The V and J ends lost 5 bases and 7 bases, in that order; junction bases with no gene match: 3. CDR3 length: 14 residues. Germline lookup yields CDR1 SGHTA and CDR2 FQGNSA. CDR3 nucleotides: TGTGCCAGCAGCCCCGGACTAGCGGGAGGGACCCAGTACTTC. It yields the protein CASSPGLAGGTQYF.

This clonotype was detected a few times. This may stem from a read error, because a much larger clone lies one nucleotide away. The chain has TRBV20-1 and TRBJ2-7, with TRBD2 identical over 9 bases. Germline loops: CDR1 DFQATT, CDR2 SNEGSKA (reference sequence). This CDR3 is built from 13 residues. The CDR3 spells CSVTGLAEYAQYF. The CDR3 nucleotides are TGCAGTGTTACGGGACTAGCCGAATACGCGCAGTACTTC.

This clonotype was seen repeatedly, ten times or more. The genes are TRBV18 and TRBJ2-5, with TRBD1 as a possible D gene (6 bases). V lost 6 bases, J lost 2 bases, and 13 bases lay in between. The CDR3 loop spans 14 amino acids. Germline V CDR1 and CDR2: KGHSH, LQKENI. CDR3 residues: CASSPWTVQETQYF. CDR3 DNA: TGTGCCAGCTCCCCTTGGACAGTTCAAGAGACCCAGTACTTC.

This clonotype has at least ten counts. The CDR3 nucleotides are TGCGCCAGCAGCTTCGATTCTACCCGCACAGATACGCAGTATTTT. As protein: CASSFDSTRTDTQYF. The chain recombines TRBV5-1 with TRBJ2-3, with no clear D. Per germline, CDR1 SGHRS and CDR2 YFSETQ. The CDR3 is 15 amino acids. The V end was cut by 2 bases, the J end by 1 base, with 11 bases between.

A remark on this clonotype: This could be a read error, since a much larger clone is one nucleotide away. The chain links TRBV28 to TRBJ1-2; D ambiguous. CDR1 and CDR2 (germline): MDHEN, SYDVKM. The CDR3 is 14 residues long. V lost 5 bases and J lost 7, with 17 bases in between. CDR3 loop: CASSPGRARAGYTF. In DNA, the CDR3 is TGTGCCAGCAGTCCAGGACGCGCTAGGGCTGGCTACACCTTC.

This clonotype occurred many times. The chain couples TRBV7-6 to TRBJ2-3; D is unclear. Germline V gene data show CDR1 as SGHVS and CDR2 as FNYEAQ. V was pared by 0 bases and J by 3 bases, with 10 bases between. The CDR3 is made up of 15 amino acids. The CDR3 region has the DNA TGTGCCAGCAGCTTAGCGTGGGCAGTGACAGATACGCAGTATTTT. This translates into CASSLAWAVTDTQYF.

This clonotype was observed at least ten times. The genes are TRBV20-1 and TRBJ2-7; D not certain. This CDR3 contains 15 residues. Looked up from germline, CDR1 is DFQATT and CDR2 is SNEGSKA (reference sequence). V gave up 6 bases and J gave up 3 bases, with 21 bases separating them. The CDR3 DNA follows: TGCAGTGCGCCCGGCACTTCTCCGGCCAACTACGAGCAGTACTTC. This sequence encodes CSAPGTSPANYEQYF.

The sample holds many counts of this clonotype. The rearrangement joins TRBV12-3 or TRBV12-4 to TRBJ2-1; D might be TRBD1 (5 bases). Trimming removed 1 base at V and 7 bases at J, with 8 bases between. This CDR3 contains 13 residues. CDR3 region: CASSLGTTNEQFF. CDR3 DNA: TGTGCCAGCAGTTTAGGGACAACAAATGAGCAGTTCTTC.

This clonotype has at least ten counts. This sequence joins TRBV12-3 or TRBV12-4 and TRBJ1-4; a weak D match, TRBD1 (6 bases). This CDR3 contains 22 residues. V shed 5 bases and J shed 0 bases, with 31 bases lying between them. CDR3 bases: TGTGCCAGCAGTATCTTTCATCTTGACAGGCCGATTGAGGGGGCAACTAATGAAAAACTGTTTTTT. Translation gives CASSIFHLDRPIEGATNEKLFF.

This clonotype was observed at least ten times. The rearrangement links TRBV3-1 to TRBJ2-7; maybe TRBD1 (5 bases). The V gene's germline CDR1 is LGHDT and CDR2 YNNKEL (reference sequence). Trimming removed 4 bases from V and 0 bases from J, with 13 bases in between. The CDR3 contains 15 residues. Written as DNA, the CDR3 is TGTGCCAGCAGCCCAGCAAGGGGCAGCTCCTACGAGCAGTACTTC. This gives the protein CASSPARGSSYEQYF.

The gene calls are TRBV19 and TRBJ2-1, with D possibly TRBD2 on 6 matching bases. Germline V gene data show CDR1 as LNHDA and CDR2 as SQIVND (reference sequence). The germline V and J ends were trimmed by 6 bases and 6 bases, with 18 bases remaining between them. The CDR3 is 15 residues long. The CDR3 is CASRKTSGRINEQFF. CDR3 coding DNA: TGTGCCAGTAGGAAGACAAGCGGGCGGATCAATGAGCAGTTCTTC.